The 30 T cell receptor beta chains below come from one sample, sequenced in a study of cytomegalovirus exposure and HLA in healthy donors. The PCR made use of 60 Vbeta and 13 Jbeta primers. This table comes from immunoSEQ multiplex PCR, and its TCRdb copy is limited to in-frame clones, with some not included. The table shows more than 200,000 clones, with more than 60% occurring only once. The sequenced sample consisted of PBMCs. These receptors originate from a man in his forties in good health and CMV-seronegative.

The chain employs TRBV7-9 and TRBJ2-7, with 8 nucleotides matching TRBD1. The CDR3 has 14 amino acids. V shed 4 bases and J 5 bases; nucleotides not matched to a gene: 7. The germline V gene encodes CDR1 SEHNR and CDR2 FQNEAQ (reference sequence). CDR3 nucleotides: TGTGCCAGCAGCTCCCGGGACAGGAGCAACGAGCAGTACTTC. Residues: CASSSRDRSNEQYF.

The rearrangement uses TRBV7-2 and TRBJ2-7; D is possibly TRBD1 (5 bases). V was trimmed by 2 bases and J by 0 bases, leaving 11 bases between them. The CDR3 covers 15 residues. Germline CDR1 reads SGHTA; CDR2 reads FQGNSA. CDR3 in DNA: TGTGCCAGCAGCTTACTCGGCAGGGACTCCTACGAGCAGTACTTC. Protein sequence: CASSLLGRDSYEQYF.

CDR3 DNA: TGCGCCAGCAGCTTGGCCGTAGGGGGCGATTTGAGAGGCTACACCTTC. Translating gives CASSLAVGGDLRGYTF. The V call is TRBV5-1, the J call TRBJ1-2; 7 bases are a match to TRBD1. The CDR3 covers 16 residues. J lost 8 bases, V lost 0 bases, and 13 bases had no gene match. CDR1 is SGHRS and CDR2 is YFSETQ in the germline V gene.

The chain is built from TRBV9 and TRBJ2-5, with D perhaps matching TRBD1 (6 bases). From germline, CDR1 is SGDLS and CDR2 YYNGEE. The length of the CDR3 is 16 residues. The V end lost 4 bases, the J end lost 6 bases, and 22 bases lay between the germline ends. CDR3 protein: CASSPIATGPRKTQYF. The CDR3 DNA sequence: TGTGCCAGCAGCCCTATCGCAACAGGGCCTCGAAAGACCCAGTACTTC.

The CDR3 loop reads CASSLFAAANYGYTF. CDR3 bases: TGTGCCAGCAGCTTGTTCGCCGCGGCTAACTATGGCTACACCTTC. This chain links TRBV5-4 with TRBJ1-2; D not certain. The CDR3 totals 15 residues. The V end was cut by 1 base, the J end by 0 bases, with 10 bases between. Germline V gene data show CDR1 as SGHNT and CDR2 as YYREEE (reference sequence). Full variable domain (rest looked up from reference TRBV5-4 and TRBJ1-2): ETGVTQSPTHLIKTRGQQVTLRCSSQSGHNTVSWYQQALGQGPQFIFQYYREEENGRGNFPPRFSGLQFPNYSSELNVNALELDDSALYLCASSLFAAANYGYTFGSGTRLTVV.

This clone was detected only once. CDR3 amino acids: CASSLGQGDEQYF. CDR3 bases: TGTGCCAGCTCCCTCGGACAGGGGGACGAGCAGTACTTC. V and J are TRBV18 and TRBJ2-7; 10 bases agree with TRBD1. The CDR3 consists of 13 residues. V dropped 6 bases and J dropped 5; count of bases not matched to a gene: 4. Germline V gene data show CDR1 as KGHSH and CDR2 as LQKENI.

The sample holds one count of this clone. The chain has TRBV7-9 and TRBJ2-7; maybe TRBD1 (6 bases). The CDR3 is 14 amino acids. Germline CDR1 SEHNR, CDR2 FQNEAQ (reference sequence). The V gene lost 1 base and the J gene lost 5 bases, with 12 bases spanning the gap. CDR3 amino acids: CASSLGQGFNEQYF. In DNA form, the CDR3 reads TGTGCCAGCAGCTTAGGGCAGGGGTTCAACGAGCAGTACTTC.

The V and J genes are TRBV9 and TRBJ2-7; 7 bases are a match to TRBD2. The junction had 11 bases not matched to a gene; V was cut back by 3 bases and J by 5 bases. This CDR3 has 15 amino acids. Germline V gives CDR1 SGDLS, CDR2 YYNGEE. The CDR3 DNA reads TGTGCCAGCAGCGCTCGTCGGGACGCGGGGGACGAGCAGTACTTC. Translated: CASSARRDAGDEQYF.

This sequence joins TRBV5-6 and TRBJ2-5, with 9 positions matching TRBD2. The DNA end favors TRBJ2-7, so the J call may be wrong. Germline values: CDR1 SGHDT, CDR2 YYEEEE. The CDR3 has 16 residues. The CDR3 loop reads CASSLAGLAGPYEQYF. As DNA, the CDR3 is TGTGCCAGCAGCTTGGCCGGGCTAGCGGGGCCCTACGAGCAGTACTTC.

V usage is TRBV28 and J usage is TRBJ2-1; 8 bases line up with TRBD2. Germline V gives CDR1 MDHEN, CDR2 SYDVKM. The length of the CDR3 is 13 residues. Trimming cost V 8 bases and J 0 bases; bases outside gene matches: 0. Written as DNA, the CDR3 is TGTGCCAGCCGGGGGGGCTCCTACAATGAGCAGTTCTTC. It translates to CASRGGSYNEQFF.

The J gene is TRBJ2-1, the V gene TRBV2, with 8 bases that match TRBD1. V was pared by 4 bases and J by 8 bases, with 4 bases of the junction left unmatched. Germline V gene sequence: CDR1 SNHLY, CDR2 FYNNEI. CDR3 size: 13 residues. The CDR3 protein is CASSVDRGHEQFF. The CDR3 DNA follows: TGTGCCAGCAGTGTAGACAGGGGCCATGAGCAGTTCTTC.

This clone was observed a few times. V is TRBV5-1 and J is TRBJ2-1, with 7 bases that match TRBD1. With 3 bases clipped from V and 8 bases from J, the junction kept 2 bases outside the gene matches. Germline CDR1 reads SGHRS; CDR2 reads YFSETQ. The length of the CDR3 is 12 residues. CDR3 in amino acids: CASSWTGDEQFF. The CDR3 bases are TGCGCCAGCAGCTGGACAGGTGATGAGCAGTTCTTC.

This chain uses TRBV5-4 with TRBJ1-4; D is possibly TRBD1 (5 bases). Trimming removed 1 base at V and 7 bases at J, with 11 bases between. Germline CDR1 is SGHNT and CDR2 is YYREEE (reference sequence). The CDR3 loop spans 14 amino acids. The CDR3 DNA reads TGTGCCAGCAGCTTGTTCCAGGGAGGTGAAAAACTGTTTTTT. This translates into CASSLFQGGEKLFF.

The genes are TRBV20-1 and TRBJ2-7; TRBD1 agrees at 7 bases. With 3 bases clipped from V and 12 bases from J, the junction kept 8 bases outside the gene matches. Germline V gives CDR1 DFQATT, CDR2 SNEGSKA (reference sequence). This CDR3 has 11 amino acids. CDR3 coding DNA: TGCAGTGCTAGTGAGTCGGGACAGTGGTACTTC. Its translation: CSASESGQWYF.

V is TRBV18 and J is TRBJ1-2, with D unclear. The CDR3 is made up of 14 amino acids. CDR1 is KGHSH, CDR2 LQKENI, per germline. The germline V and J ends were trimmed by 2 bases and 5 bases, with 12 bases remaining between them. The CDR3 here is CASSPSGERYGYTF. DNA of the CDR3: TGTGCCAGCTCACCATCAGGCGAACGTTATGGCTACACCTTC.

Only a few counts were recorded for this clone. V usage is TRBV5-1 and J usage is TRBJ1-2, with 9 bases matching TRBD1. CDR1 is SGHRS and CDR2 is YFSETQ in the germline V gene. V lost 7 bases, J lost 7 bases, and 17 bases stayed unmatched. This CDR3 contains 16 residues. The CDR3 bases are TGCGCCAGCGCTCTTGACGCCCGGGACAGGGTCTCTGGCTACACCTTC. Protein product: CASALDARDRVSGYTF.

The V gene is TRBV5-4, the J gene TRBJ2-5; 9 bases agree with TRBD1. V shed 4 bases, J shed 11 bases, and the junction held 15 bases outside the gene matches. The CDR3 loop spans 15 amino acids. Per germline, CDR1 SGHNT and CDR2 YYREEE (reference sequence). CDR3 protein: CASSRVGTGSWEQYF. Written as DNA, the CDR3 is TGTGCCAGCAGCCGAGTTGGGACAGGGAGTTGGGAGCAGTACTTC.

The genes are TRBV19 and TRBJ2-7, with TRBD1 matching 7 bases. The germline CDR1 and CDR2 sequences are LNHDA and SQIVND (reference sequence). The J segment lost 5 bases and the V segment lost 5 bases, leaving 9 bases of the junction unmatched. The CDR3 covers 14 residues. The DNA for the CDR3 is TGTGCCAGTAGTCTCGGGACAGCTCTCCACGAGCAGTACTTC. Its translation is CASSLGTALHEQYF. Full variable domain (remainder filled in from reference TRBV19 and TRBJ2-7): DGGITQSPKYLFRKEGQNVTLSCEQNLNHDAMYWYRQDPGQGLRLIYYSQIVNDFQKGDIAEGYSVSREKKESFPLTVTSAQKNPTAFYLCASSLGTALHEQYFGPGTRLTVT.

The genes are TRBV27 and TRBJ2-1; TRBD2 matches at 14 bases. The CDR3 contains 19 residues. Germline assignment: CDR1 MNHEY and CDR2 SMNVEV (reference sequence). The J segment lost 3 bases and the V segment lost 3 bases, leaving 10 bases of the junction unmatched. The CDR3 protein is CASSLRLAGGKEGYNEQFF. Here the CDR3 DNA reads TGTGCCAGCAGTTTGCGACTAGCGGGAGGGAAAGAGGGCTACAATGAGCAGTTCTTC.

The chain has TRBV12-5 and TRBJ1-4, with 7 bases matching TRBD1. This CDR3 is 15 amino acids long. Germline V gene data show CDR1 as LGHNT and CDR2 as FRNRAP. With 6 bases clipped from V and 0 bases from J, the junction kept 4 bases outside the gene matches. The CDR3 is CASGGGQPTNEKLFF. In nucleotides, the CDR3 is TGTGCTAGTGGGGGGGGACAGCCAACTAATGAAAAACTGTTTTTT.

Remarks on this clone: Other DNA sequences from this sample encode an identical CDR3 as well. J is TRBJ2-7 and V is TRBV2; D call uncertain. CDR1 is SNHLY and CDR2 is FYNNEI in the germline V gene. Trimming cost V 5 bases and J 0 bases, with 2 bases left between them. The CDR3 covers 11 residues. The CDR3 nucleotides read TGTGCCAGCAGTTACTCCTACGAGCAGTACTTC. Translation: CASSYSYEQYF.

This clone was seen only once. The CDR3 region is CASSQESRVGNSPLHF. CDR3 nucleotide sequence: TGTGCCAGCAGCCAAGAATCCAGGGTCGGTAATTCACCCCTCCACTTT. The chain employs TRBV4-2 and TRBJ1-6; D might be TRBD1 (5 bases). The CDR3 has 16 amino acids. V was trimmed by 0 bases and J by 6 bases, leaving 12 bases between them. In germline, CDR1 is LGHNA, CDR2 YNFKEQ.

There are a few counts of this clone. The chain joins TRBV2 to TRBJ1-1; 8 positions match TRBD1. Trimming cost V 4 bases and J 5 bases; bases outside gene matches: 6. CDR3 length: 14 amino acids. Germline assignment: CDR1 SNHLY and CDR2 FYNNEI. The CDR3 here is CASSAGQGGTEAFF. CDR3 sequence (DNA): TGTGCCAGCAGTGCAGGACAGGGCGGGACTGAAGCTTTCTTT. Together with reference TRBV2 and TRBJ1-1, the CDR3 gives the full variable domain: EPEVTQTPSHQVTQMGQEVILRCVPISNHLYFYWYRQILGQKVEFLVSFYNNEISEKSEIFDDQFSVERPDGSNFTLKIRSTKLEDSAMYFCASSAGQGGTEAFFGQGTRLTVV.

V is TRBV14 and J is TRBJ2-7; unclear D gene. V lost 1 base to trimming and J lost 0 bases, with 10 bases between them. CDR1 and CDR2 from the germline V gene are SGHDN and FVKESK. This CDR3 comprises 15 residues. The CDR3 spells CASSQGWASSYEQYF. The CDR3 nucleotides read TGTGCCAGCAGCCAAGGTTGGGCATCCTCCTACGAGCAGTACTTC.

This chain joins TRBV7-3 and TRBJ2-2; a weak D match, TRBD1 (7 bases). Between the trimmed V and J ends, which lost 9 bases and 0 bases, there was a span of 11 bases. The CDR3 spans 14 residues. Germline values: CDR1 SGHTA, CDR2 FQGTGA. CDR3 coding DNA: TGTGCCAGGGAGGGGGCAACGAACACCGGGGAGCTGTTTTTT. It codes for CAREGATNTGELFF. Filled out from reference TRBV7-3 and TRBJ2-2, the complete variable domain reads GAGVSQTPSNKVTEKGKYVELRCDPISGHTALYWYRQSLGQGPEFLIYFQGTGAADDSGLPNDRFFAVRPEGSVSTLKIQRTERGDSAVYLCAREGATNTGELFFGEGSRLTVL.

The chain carries TRBV7-8 and TRBJ1-1; no definite D call. The V end was cut by 1 base, the J end by 4 bases, with 16 bases between. The CDR3 consists of 16 residues. Germline V CDR1 and CDR2: SGHVS, FQNEAQ. Written as DNA, the CDR3 is TGTGCCAGCAGCTTAGTTAGGTGGTCGGGAAGCACTGAAGCTTTCTTT. It yields the protein CASSLVRWSGSTEAFF.

V gene TRBV5-1 combines with J gene TRBJ2-1; TRBD1 might be the D (5 bases). Germline loops: CDR1 SGHRS, CDR2 YFSETQ. With 7 bases removed from V and 3 bases from J, the gap between germline ends came to 17 bases. The CDR3 sequence is 15 residues long. The CDR3 protein is CASAETAPFYNEQFF. The DNA of the CDR3 is TGCGCCAGCGCCGAGACAGCACCTTTCTACAATGAGCAGTTCTTC.

This clone came up a few times. This chain connects TRBV4-2 to TRBJ2-5; D remains ambiguous. The DNA end is more similar to TRBJ2-7, so the J call may be wrong. Germline-derived CDR1 and CDR2 are LGHNA and YNFKEQ. The CDR3 contains 12 residues. The CDR3 DNA follows: TGTGCCAGCAGCCAAGATTCCCGCGAGCAGTACTTC. Translated, it gives CASSQDSREQYF.

The rearrangement links TRBV7-2 to TRBJ1-1; 9 bases map to TRBD1. V shed 5 bases and J 1 base; nucleotides not matched to a gene: 8. Per germline, CDR1 SGHTA and CDR2 FQGNSA. The CDR3 totals 16 residues. The CDR3 region is CASSPRTGDTNTEAFF. The DNA of the CDR3 is TGTGCCAGCAGCCCACGGACAGGGGACACGAACACTGAAGCTTTCTTT.

The V call is TRBV5-1, the J call TRBJ2-3, with D maybe TRBD2 (7 bases). V dropped 0 bases and J dropped 2 bases, with 19 bases sitting between them. Germline V gene lookup returns CDR1 SGHRS and CDR2 YFSETQ. This CDR3 has 18 amino acids. CDR3 nucleotide sequence: TGCGCCAGCAGCTTGGGGAAGGACCGGGGGGCCCCCACAGATACGCAGTATTTT. This translates into CASSLGKDRGAPTDTQYF.